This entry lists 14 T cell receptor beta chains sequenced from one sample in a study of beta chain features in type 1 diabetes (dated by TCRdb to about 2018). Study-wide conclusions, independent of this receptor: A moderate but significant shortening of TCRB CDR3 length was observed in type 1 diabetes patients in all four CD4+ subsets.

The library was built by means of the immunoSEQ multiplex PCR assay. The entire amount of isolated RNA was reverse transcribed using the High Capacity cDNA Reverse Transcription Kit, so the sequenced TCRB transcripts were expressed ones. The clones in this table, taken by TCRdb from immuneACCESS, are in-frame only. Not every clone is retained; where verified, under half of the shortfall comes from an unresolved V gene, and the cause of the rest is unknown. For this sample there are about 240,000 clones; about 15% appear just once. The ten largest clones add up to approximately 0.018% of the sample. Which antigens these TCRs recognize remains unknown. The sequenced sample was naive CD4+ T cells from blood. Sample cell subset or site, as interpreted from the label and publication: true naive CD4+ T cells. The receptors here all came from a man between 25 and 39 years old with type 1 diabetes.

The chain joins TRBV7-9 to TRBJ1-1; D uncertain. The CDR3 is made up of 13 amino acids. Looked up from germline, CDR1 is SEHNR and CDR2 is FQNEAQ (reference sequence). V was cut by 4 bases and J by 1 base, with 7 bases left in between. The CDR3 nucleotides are TGTGCCAGCAGCTCCGAGCAGAACACTGAAGCTTTCTTT. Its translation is CASSSEQNTEAFF. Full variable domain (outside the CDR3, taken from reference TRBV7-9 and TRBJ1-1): DTGVSQNPRHKITKRGQNVTFRCDPISEHNRLYWYRQTLGQGPEFLTYFQNEAQLEKSRLLSDRFSAERPKGSFSTLEIQRTEQGDSAMYLCASSSEQNTEAFFGQGTRLTVV.

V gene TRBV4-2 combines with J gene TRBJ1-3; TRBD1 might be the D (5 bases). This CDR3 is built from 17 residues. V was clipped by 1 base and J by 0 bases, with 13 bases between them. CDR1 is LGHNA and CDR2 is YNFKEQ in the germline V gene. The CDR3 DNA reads TGTGCCAGCAGCCAAGTTGCGGGGCAGAGCTCTGGAAACACCATATATTTT. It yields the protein CASSQVAGQSSGNTIYF.

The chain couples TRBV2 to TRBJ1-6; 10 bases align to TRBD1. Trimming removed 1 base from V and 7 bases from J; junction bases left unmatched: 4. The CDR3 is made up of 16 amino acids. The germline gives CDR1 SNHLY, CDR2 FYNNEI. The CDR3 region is CASSEEGQGNNSPLHF. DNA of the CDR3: TGTGCCAGCAGTGAAGAGGGACAGGGGAACAATTCACCCCTCCACTTT. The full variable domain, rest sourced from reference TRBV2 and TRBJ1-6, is EPEVTQTPSHQVTQMGQEVILRCVPISNHLYFYWYRQILGQKVEFLVSFYNNEISEKSEIFDDQFSVERPDGSNFTLKIRSTKLEDSAMYFCASSEEGQGNNSPLHFGNGTRLTVT.

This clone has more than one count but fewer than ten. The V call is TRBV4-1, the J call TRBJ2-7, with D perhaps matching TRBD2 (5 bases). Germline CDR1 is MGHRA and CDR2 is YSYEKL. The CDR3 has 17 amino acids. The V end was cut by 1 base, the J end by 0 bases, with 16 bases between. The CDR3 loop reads CASSQASEGVSSYEQYF. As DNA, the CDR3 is TGCGCCAGCAGCCAAGCCAGCGAGGGCGTTAGCTCCTACGAGCAGTACTTC.

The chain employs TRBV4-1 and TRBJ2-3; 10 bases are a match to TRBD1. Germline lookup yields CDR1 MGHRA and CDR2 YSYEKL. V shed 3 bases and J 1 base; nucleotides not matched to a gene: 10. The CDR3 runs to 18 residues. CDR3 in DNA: TGCGCCAGCAGCCAGCGCTCGGCTGGGACAGGGGGCACAGATACGCAGTATTTT. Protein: CASSQRSAGTGGTDTQYF.

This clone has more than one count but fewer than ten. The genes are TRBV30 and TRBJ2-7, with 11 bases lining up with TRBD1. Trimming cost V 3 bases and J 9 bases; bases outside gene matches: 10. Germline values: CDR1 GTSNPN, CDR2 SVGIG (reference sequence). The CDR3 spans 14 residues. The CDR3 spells CAWSPGQGGNGQYF. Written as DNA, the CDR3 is TGTGCCTGGAGCCCGGGACAGGGGGGTAATGGGCAGTACTTC.

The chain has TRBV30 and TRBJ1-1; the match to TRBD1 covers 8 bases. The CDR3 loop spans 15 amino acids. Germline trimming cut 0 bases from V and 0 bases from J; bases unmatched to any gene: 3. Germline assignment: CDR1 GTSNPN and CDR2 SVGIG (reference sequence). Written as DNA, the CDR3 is TGTGCCTGGAGTGTAAACAGGGGGATGAACACTGAAGCTTTCTTT. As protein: CAWSVNRGMNTEAFF.

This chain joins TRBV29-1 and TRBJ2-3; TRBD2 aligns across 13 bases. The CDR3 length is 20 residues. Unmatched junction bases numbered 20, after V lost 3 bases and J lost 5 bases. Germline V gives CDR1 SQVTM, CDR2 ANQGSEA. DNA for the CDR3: TGCAGCGTTGACTTATACGGTACTAGCGGGAGGGCTGCGGAGAGAGATACGCAGTATTTT. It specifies CSVDLYGTSGRAAERDTQYF.

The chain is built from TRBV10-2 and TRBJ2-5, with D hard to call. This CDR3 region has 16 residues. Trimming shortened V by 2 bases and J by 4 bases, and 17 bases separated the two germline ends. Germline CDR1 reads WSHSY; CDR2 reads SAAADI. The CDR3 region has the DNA TGCGCCAGCAGTGAGAGGCAGGCCCGTATGGGAGAGACCCAGTACTTC. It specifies CASSERQARMGETQYF.

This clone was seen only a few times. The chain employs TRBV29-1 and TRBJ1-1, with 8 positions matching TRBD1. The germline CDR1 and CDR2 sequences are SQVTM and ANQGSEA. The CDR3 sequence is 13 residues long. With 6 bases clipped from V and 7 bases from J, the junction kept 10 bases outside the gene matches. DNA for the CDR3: TGCAGCGTCTCTAGACAGGGGAGCGGTGAAGCTTTCTTT. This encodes CSVSRQGSGEAFF.

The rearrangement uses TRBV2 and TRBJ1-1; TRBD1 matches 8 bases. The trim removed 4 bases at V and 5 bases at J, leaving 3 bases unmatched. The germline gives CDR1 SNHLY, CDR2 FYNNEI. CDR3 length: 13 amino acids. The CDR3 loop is CASSGQGSTEAFF. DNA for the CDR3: TGTGCCAGCAGTGGACAGGGGAGTACTGAAGCTTTCTTT.

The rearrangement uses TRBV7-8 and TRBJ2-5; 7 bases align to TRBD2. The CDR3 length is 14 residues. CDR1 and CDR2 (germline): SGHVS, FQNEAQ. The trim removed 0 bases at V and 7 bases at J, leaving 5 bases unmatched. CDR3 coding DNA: TGTGCCAGCAGCTTAGCGGGAGGGCCGGGGACCCAGTACTTC. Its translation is CASSLAGGPGTQYF.

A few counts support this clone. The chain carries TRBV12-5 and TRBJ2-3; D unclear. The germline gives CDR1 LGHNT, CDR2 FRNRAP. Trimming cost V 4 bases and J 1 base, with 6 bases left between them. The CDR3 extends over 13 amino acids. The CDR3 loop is CASGSSGTDTQYF. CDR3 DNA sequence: TGTGCTAGTGGTTCGTCAGGCACAGATACGCAGTATTTT. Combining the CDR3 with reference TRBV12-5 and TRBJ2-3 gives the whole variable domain DARVTQTPRHKVTEMGQEVTMRCQPILGHNTVFWYRQTMMQGLELLAYFRNRAPLDDSGMPKDRFSAEMPDATLATLKIQPSEPRDSAVYFCASGSSGTDTQYFGPGTRLTVL.

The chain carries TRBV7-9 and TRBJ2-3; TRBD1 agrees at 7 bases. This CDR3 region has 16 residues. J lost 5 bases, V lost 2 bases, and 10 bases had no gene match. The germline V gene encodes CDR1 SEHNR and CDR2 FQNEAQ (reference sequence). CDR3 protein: CASSLSLGQVGDTQYF. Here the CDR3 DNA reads TGTGCCAGCAGCTTAAGTCTTGGACAGGTTGGAGATACGCAGTATTTT. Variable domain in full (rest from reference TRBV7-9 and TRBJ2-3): DTGVSQNPRHKITKRGQNVTFRCDPISEHNRLYWYRQTLGQGPEFLTYFQNEAQLEKSRLLSDRFSAERPKGSFSTLEIQRTEQGDSAMYLCASSLSLGQVGDTQYFGPGTRLTVL.